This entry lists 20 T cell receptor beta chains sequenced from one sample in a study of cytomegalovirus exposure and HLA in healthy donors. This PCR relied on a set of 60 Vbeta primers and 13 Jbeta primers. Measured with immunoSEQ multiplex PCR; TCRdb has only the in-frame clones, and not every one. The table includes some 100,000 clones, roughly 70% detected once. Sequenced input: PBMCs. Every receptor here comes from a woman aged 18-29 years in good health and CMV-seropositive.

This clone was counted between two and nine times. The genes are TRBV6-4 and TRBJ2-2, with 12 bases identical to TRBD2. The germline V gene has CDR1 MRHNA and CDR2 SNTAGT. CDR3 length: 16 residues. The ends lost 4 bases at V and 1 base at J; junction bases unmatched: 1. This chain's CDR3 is CASSGTSGMNTGELFF. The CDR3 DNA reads TGTGCCAGCAGTGGGACTAGCGGGATGAACACCGGGGAGCTGTTTTTT.

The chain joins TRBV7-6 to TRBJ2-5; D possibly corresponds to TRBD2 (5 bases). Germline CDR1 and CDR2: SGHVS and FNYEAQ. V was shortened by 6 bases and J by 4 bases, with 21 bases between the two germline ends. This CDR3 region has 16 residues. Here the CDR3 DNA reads TGTGCCAGCAGTTCCCCCGGGGTACATGGAGGAGAGACCCAGTACTTC. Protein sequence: CASSSPGVHGGETQYF.

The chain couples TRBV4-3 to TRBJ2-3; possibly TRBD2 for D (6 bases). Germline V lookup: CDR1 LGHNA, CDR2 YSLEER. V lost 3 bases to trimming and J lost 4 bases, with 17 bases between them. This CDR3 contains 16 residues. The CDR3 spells CASSHAAGAGADTQYF. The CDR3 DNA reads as TGCGCCAGCAGCCACGCTGCCGGAGCGGGCGCAGATACGCAGTATTTT.

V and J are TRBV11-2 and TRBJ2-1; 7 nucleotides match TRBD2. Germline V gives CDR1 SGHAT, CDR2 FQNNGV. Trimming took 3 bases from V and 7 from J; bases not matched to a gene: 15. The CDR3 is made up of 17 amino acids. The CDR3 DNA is TGTGCCAGCAGCTTCATAGTAAAGGGCGGGAGTAATAATGAGCAGTTCTTC. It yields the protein CASSFIVKGGSNNEQFF.

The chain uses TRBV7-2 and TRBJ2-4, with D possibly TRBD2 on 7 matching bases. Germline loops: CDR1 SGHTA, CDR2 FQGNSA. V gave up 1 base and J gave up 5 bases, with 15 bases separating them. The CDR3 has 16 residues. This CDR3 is CASSLVSSGQQNIQYF. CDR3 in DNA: TGTGCCAGCAGCTTAGTATCTAGCGGACAGCAAAACATTCAGTACTTC.

The CDR3 sequence: CASSHATGDETQYF. CDR3 in DNA: TGTGCCAGCAGCCATGCGACAGGGGACGAGACCCAGTACTTC. The chain is built from TRBV5-4 and TRBJ2-5; TRBD1 matches 8 bases. The ends lost 4 bases at V and 5 bases at J; junction bases unmatched: 7. This CDR3 has 14 residues. In germline, CDR1 is SGHNT, CDR2 YYREEE (reference sequence).

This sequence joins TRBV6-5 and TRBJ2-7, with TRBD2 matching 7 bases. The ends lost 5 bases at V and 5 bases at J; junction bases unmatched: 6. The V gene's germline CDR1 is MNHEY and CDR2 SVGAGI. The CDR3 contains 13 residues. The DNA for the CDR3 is TGTGCCAGCAGTGGGAGGGCCGGCAACGAGCAGTACTTC. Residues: CASSGRAGNEQYF.

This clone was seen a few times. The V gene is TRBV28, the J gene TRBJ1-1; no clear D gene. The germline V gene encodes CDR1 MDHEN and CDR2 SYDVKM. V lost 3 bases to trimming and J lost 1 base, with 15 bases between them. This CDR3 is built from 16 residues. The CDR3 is CASSFGSSPGNTEAFF. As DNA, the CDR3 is TGTGCCAGCAGTTTCGGGAGCTCCCCTGGGAACACTGAAGCTTTCTTT.

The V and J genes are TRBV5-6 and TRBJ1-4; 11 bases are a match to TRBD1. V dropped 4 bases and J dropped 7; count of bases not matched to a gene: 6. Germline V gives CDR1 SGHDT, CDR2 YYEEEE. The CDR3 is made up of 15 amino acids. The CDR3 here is CASSLRTGGFEKLFF. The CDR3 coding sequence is TGTGCCAGCAGCCTTAGGACAGGGGGCTTTGAAAAACTGTTTTTT. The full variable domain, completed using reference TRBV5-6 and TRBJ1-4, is DAGVTQSPTHLIKTRGQQVTLRCSPKSGHDTVSWYQQALGQGPQFIFQYYEEEERQRGNFPDRFSGHQFPNYSSELNVNALLLGDSALYLCASSLRTGGFEKLFFGSGTQLSVL.

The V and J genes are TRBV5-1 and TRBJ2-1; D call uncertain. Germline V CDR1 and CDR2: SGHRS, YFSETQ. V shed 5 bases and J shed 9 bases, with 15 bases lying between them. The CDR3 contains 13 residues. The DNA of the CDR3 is TGCGCCAGCAGTCCCTTCTCAACCGGTGAGCAGTTCTTC. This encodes CASSPFSTGEQFF.

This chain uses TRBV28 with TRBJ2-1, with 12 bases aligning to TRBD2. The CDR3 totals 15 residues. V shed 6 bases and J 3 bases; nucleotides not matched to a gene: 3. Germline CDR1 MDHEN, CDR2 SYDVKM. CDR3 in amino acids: CASSRTSGVYNEQFF. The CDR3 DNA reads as TGTGCCAGCAGCCGGACTAGCGGGGTCTACAATGAGCAGTTCTTC.

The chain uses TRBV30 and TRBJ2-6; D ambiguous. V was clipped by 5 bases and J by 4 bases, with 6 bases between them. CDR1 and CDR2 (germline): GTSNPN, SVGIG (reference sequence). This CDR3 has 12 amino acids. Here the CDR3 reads CAWSSGANVLTF. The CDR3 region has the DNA TGTGCCTGGTCTTCCGGGGCCAACGTCCTGACTTTC.

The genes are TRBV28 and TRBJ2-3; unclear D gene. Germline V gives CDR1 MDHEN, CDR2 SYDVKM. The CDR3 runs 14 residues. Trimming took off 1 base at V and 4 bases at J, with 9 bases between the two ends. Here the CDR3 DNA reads TGTGCCAGCAGTTTATTGCCCCCGGCAGATACGCAGTATTTT. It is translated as CASSLLPPADTQYF.

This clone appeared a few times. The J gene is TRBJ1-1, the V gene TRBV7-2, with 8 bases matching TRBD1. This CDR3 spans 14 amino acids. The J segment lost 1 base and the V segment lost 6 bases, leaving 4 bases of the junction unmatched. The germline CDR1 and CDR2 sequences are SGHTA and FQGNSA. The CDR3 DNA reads TGTGCCAGCAGTAGGACAGGGACGAACACTGAAGCTTTCTTT. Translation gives CASSRTGTNTEAFF.

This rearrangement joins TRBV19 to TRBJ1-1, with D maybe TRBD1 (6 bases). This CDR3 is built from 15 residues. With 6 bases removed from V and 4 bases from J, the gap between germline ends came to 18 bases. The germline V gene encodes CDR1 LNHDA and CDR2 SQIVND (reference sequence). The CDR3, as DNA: TGTGCCAGTAGATGGACAGATCGAGGTAGCACTGAAGCTTTCTTT. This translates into CASRWTDRGSTEAFF.

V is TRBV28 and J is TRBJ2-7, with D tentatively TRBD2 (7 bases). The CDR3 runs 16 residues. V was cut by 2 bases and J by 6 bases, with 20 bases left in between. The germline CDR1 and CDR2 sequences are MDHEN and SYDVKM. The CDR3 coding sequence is TGTGCCAGCAGTTTAGCAGGGGAGGGACATTACGGCGAGCAGTACTTC. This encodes CASSLAGEGHYGEQYF.

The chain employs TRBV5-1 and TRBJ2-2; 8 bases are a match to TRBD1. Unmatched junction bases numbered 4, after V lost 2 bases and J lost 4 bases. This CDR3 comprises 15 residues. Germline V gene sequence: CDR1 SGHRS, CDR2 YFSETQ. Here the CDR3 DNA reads TGCGCCAGCAGCTTTGGGGACAGGACCACCGGGGAGCTGTTTTTT. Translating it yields CASSFGDRTTGELFF. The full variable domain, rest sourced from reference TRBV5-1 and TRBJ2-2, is KAGVTQTPRYLIKTRGQQVTLSCSPISGHRSVSWYQQTPGQGLQFLFEYFSETQRNKGNFPGRFSGRQFSNSRSEMNVSTLELGDSALYLCASSFGDRTTGELFFGEGSRLTVL.

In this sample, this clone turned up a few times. CDR3: CASRTSGDEQFF. The CDR3 DNA follows: TGTGCCAGTAGGACTAGCGGCGATGAGCAGTTCTTC. J is TRBJ2-1 and V is TRBV19, with 9 bases that match TRBD2. The CDR3 covers 12 residues. V dropped 6 bases and J dropped 8; count of bases not matched to a gene: 2. Germline V gene sequence: CDR1 LNHDA, CDR2 SQIVND (reference sequence).

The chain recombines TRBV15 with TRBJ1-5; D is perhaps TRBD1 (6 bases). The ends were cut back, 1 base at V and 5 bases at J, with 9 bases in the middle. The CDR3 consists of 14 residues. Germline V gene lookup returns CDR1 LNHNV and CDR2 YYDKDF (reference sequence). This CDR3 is CATSRAQGYQPQHF. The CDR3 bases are TGTGCCACCAGCAGAGCCCAGGGGTATCAGCCCCAGCATTTT.

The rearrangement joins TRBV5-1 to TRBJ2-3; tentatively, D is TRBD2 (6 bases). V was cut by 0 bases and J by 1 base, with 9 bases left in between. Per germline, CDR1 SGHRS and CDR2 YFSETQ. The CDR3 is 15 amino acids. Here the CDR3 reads CASSLAGVGTDTQYF. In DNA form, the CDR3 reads TGCGCCAGCAGCTTGGCGGGAGTCGGCACAGATACGCAGTATTTT.